This T cell receptor (beta chain) came from a study of OX40 agonist ivuxolimab in advanced cancers. For the study at large: Earlier anti-PD-1, anti-PD-L1 or anti-CTLA-4 therapy was permitted; 40% had received some. Partial responses occurred in Three dose-escalation patients, one with hepatocellular carcinoma and two with cutaneous melanoma.

Comments on this clone: What it binds is unknown.

TCRdb's table, derived via immunoSEQ multiplex PCR, lists solely in-frame clones and lacks some. Counted here are about 50,000 clones, 88% occurring once; the ten biggest clones make up about 56%. Study-level findings and limits: Among patients with partial responses at 0.1-3.0 mg/kg, clonal expansion was among the lowest. CD8+ T cells (on average) carried more expanded clones than CD4+ T cells.

V was shortened by 10 bases and J by 3 bases, with 16 bases between the two germline ends. This CDR3 has 14 amino acids. Germline-derived CDR1 and CDR2 are SNHLY and FYNNEI. The sequenced sample was CD4+ or CD8+ T cells sorted from blood, obtained in a trial of the OX40 agonist ivuxolimab. The V call is TRBV2, the J call TRBJ1-5, with D uncertain. The receptor was isolated from an adult with an advanced solid tumor such as melanoma, head and neck, liver or kidney cancer. The CDR3 nucleotides are TGTGCCACCAAGAAGGAGGGATACAATCAGCCCCAGCATTTT. It specifies CATKKEGYNQPQHF.